The 13 T cell receptor beta chains presented below share a single source sample, sequenced in a study of shared clonotypes between healthy human individuals. Measured with immunoSEQ multiplex PCR; TCRdb has only the in-frame clones, and not every one. This table has 1.5 million to 2.5 million clones, about 94% appearing once. CD45RO-negative CD8 cells positively selected for CCR7 made up the naive population, which excluded terminally differentiated effector memory CD45RA+ cells. Input material: naive CD8+ T cells sorted from blood. The receptors shown here come from a young man in good health.

The V call is TRBV7-9, the J call TRBJ2-1; 9 bases align to TRBD2. Germline V gene sequence: CDR1 SEHNR, CDR2 FQNEAQ (reference sequence). The CDR3 sequence is 16 residues long. The ends lost 2 bases at V and 2 bases at J; junction bases unmatched: 4. CDR3 nucleotides: TGTGCCAGCAGCTTATCGCGGGGGGGCCCCTACAATGAGCAGTTCTTC. The encoded protein is CASSLSRGGPYNEQFF. The variable domain in full, with the rest retrieved from reference TRBV7-9 and TRBJ2-1, is DTGVSQNPRHKITKRGQNVTFRCDPISEHNRLYWYRQTLGQGPEFLTYFQNEAQLEKSRLLSDRFSAERPKGSFSTLEIQRTEQGDSAMYLCASSLSRGGPYNEQFFGPGTRLTVL.

Only one count was recorded for this clone. The chain employs TRBV6-1 and TRBJ2-7; 13 bases align to TRBD2. There are 13 residues in the CDR3. CDR1 is MNHNS, CDR2 SASEGT, per germline. J lost 4 bases, V lost 11 bases, and 5 bases had no gene match. The CDR3 region has the DNA TGTGCCGGAAGGACTAGCGGGAGTTACGAGCAGTACTTC. The encoded protein is CAGRTSGSYEQYF.

The chain joins TRBV7-9 to TRBJ2-7; no clear D. Germline CDR1 and CDR2: SEHNR and FQNEAQ (reference sequence). The CDR3 length is 11 residues. The V end was cut by 3 bases, the J end by 7 bases, with 7 bases between. The CDR3, as DNA: TGTGCCAGCAGCTTTAACGTTGAGCAGTACTTC. It yields the protein CASSFNVEQYF.

This chain joins TRBV6-5 and TRBJ1-1; D call uncertain. The CDR3 sequence is 15 residues long. The germline CDR1 and CDR2 sequences are MNHEY and SVGAGI. The V end lost 7 bases, the J end lost 4 bases, and 19 bases lay between the germline ends. The CDR3 protein is CASTIGYPLGTEAFF. For the CDR3, the DNA is TGTGCCAGCACCATAGGGTACCCCCTGGGCACTGAAGCTTTCTTT.

The genes are TRBV27 and TRBJ1-5; D is unresolved. CDR3 length equals 14 residues. The V end lost 2 bases, the J end lost 2 bases, and 7 bases lay between the germline ends. Germline CDR1 and CDR2: MNHEY and SMNVEV (reference sequence). CDR3: CASSLNYGNQPQHF. As DNA, the CDR3 is TGTGCCAGCAGTTTAAATTACGGCAATCAGCCCCAGCATTTT.

This clone was seen a single time. The chain combines TRBV28 with TRBJ2-7, with D perhaps matching TRBD1 or TRBD2 (6 bases each). The V end was cut by 5 bases, the J end by 6 bases, with 14 bases between. This CDR3 contains 13 residues. Germline CDR1 and CDR2: MDHEN and SYDVKM. The CDR3, as DNA: TGTGCCAGCAGTCCAATTGGAGGGGGCGAGCAGTACTTC. This translates into CASSPIGGGEQYF.

This chain joins TRBV4-1 and TRBJ1-1, with D unresolved. This CDR3 spans 14 amino acids. V was cut by 4 bases and J by 4 bases, with 13 bases left in between. Germline CDR1 MGHRA, CDR2 YSYEKL. DNA of the CDR3: TGCGCCAGCAGCCCGCGTAGCTTGGGCACTGAAGCTTTCTTT. This codes for CASSPRSLGTEAFF.

This sequence joins TRBV5-6 and TRBJ1-2, with D unclear. Trimming pared 8 bases from V and 8 bases from J, leaving 16 bases between. Germline V gene data show CDR1 as SGHDT and CDR2 as YYEEEE. The CDR3 contains 12 residues. In DNA, the CDR3 is TGTGCCAGTTACATCGGCTCTAGCGGCTACACCTTC. The encoded protein is CASYIGSSGYTF.

Of note for this clone: At the DNA level, this CDR3 is encoded by other sequences in the same sample as well. The chain uses TRBV7-8 and TRBJ2-7; no clear D. V gave up 1 base and J gave up 3 bases, with 4 bases separating them. The length of the CDR3 is 12 residues. Per the germline V gene, CDR1 is SGHVS and CDR2 is FQNEAQ. In DNA form, the CDR3 reads TGTGCCAGCAGCTTAGAGAGCTACGAGCAGTACTTC. It specifies CASSLESYEQYF.

This sequence joins TRBV28 and TRBJ2-5; a weak D match, TRBD1 (5 bases). The CDR3 is made up of 13 amino acids. Germline CDR1 and CDR2: MDHEN and SYDVKM. Trimming removed 5 bases at V and 5 bases at J, with 12 bases between. The CDR3 nucleotides are TGTGCCAGCAGTCCAGGGATCGCGGAGACCCAGTACTTC. Translated, it gives CASSPGIAETQYF. Full variable domain (rest looked up from reference TRBV28 and TRBJ2-5): DVKVTQSSRYLVKRTGEKVFLECVQDMDHENMFWYRQDPGLGLRLIYFSYDVKMKEKGDIPEGYSVSREKKERFSLILESASTNQTSMYLCASSPGIAETQYFGPGTRLLVL.

V usage is TRBV11-2 and J usage is TRBJ1-1; D perhaps matches TRBD1 (5 bases). Trimming left V 6 bases short and J 0 bases short, with 23 bases between. There are 18 residues in the CDR3. Looked up from germline, CDR1 is SGHAT and CDR2 is FQNNGV. This CDR3 is CASRPPADSLVMNTEAFF. CDR3 DNA: TGTGCCAGCAGACCACCCGCCGACAGCCTAGTTATGAACACTGAAGCTTTCTTT.

This clone was observed a single time. This rearrangement joins TRBV10-3 to TRBJ2-7; possible D gene TRBD1, 6 bases. V lost 10 bases, J lost 1 base, and 11 bases lay in between. CDR1 and CDR2 (germline): ENHRY, SYGVKD. CDR3 length: 12 amino acids. CDR3 in DNA: TGTGCCACGTGGACAGAGTCCTACGAGCAGTACTTC. This codes for CATWTESYEQYF.

The chain joins TRBV9 to TRBJ2-3; 8 bases are shared with TRBD2. Germline assignment: CDR1 SGDLS and CDR2 YYNGEE. This CDR3 contains 15 residues. V shed 0 bases and J 4 bases; nucleotides not matched to a gene: 4. The CDR3 nucleotides read TGTGCCAGCAGCGTAGGAGCGGGGGTGGCAGATACGCAGTATTTT. It encodes CASSVGAGVADTQYF.